A selection of T cell receptor beta chains follows, all from one sample in a study of blood T cell repertoires in COVID-19. Profiled with immunoSEQ multiplex PCR; TCRdb holds only in-frame clones, not every one. The sample lists 250,000 to 350,000 clones; 85% were seen once. Material: PBMCs or T cells enriched from blood (not recorded which). The receptor set was obtained from a woman between 50 and 59 years old who had recovered from COVID-19. CDR3s include the opening cysteine and the closing phenylalanine or tryptophan. D genes are given only for firm matches. Clone size appears in some rows only: once, few, many, or a class for an expanded clone.

j_gene | abundance | d_gene | len | v_gene | CDR3nt | CDR3aa
TRBJ1-1 | few | TRBD1 | 14 | TRBV5-1 | TGCGCCAGCAGCTACAGGGGAGGGAACACTGAAGCTTTCTTT | CASSYRGGNTEAFF
TRBJ1-2 | NA | TRBD1 | 14 | TRBV6-5 | TGTGCCAGCAGTAGGGACAGGGGGAACTATGGCTACACCTTC | CASSRDRGNYGYTF
TRBJ1-6 | NA | NA | 16 | TRBV9 | TGTGCCAGCAGCGTAGATGGAGGGTTTAGGAGTTCACCCCTCCACTTT | CASSVDGGFRSSPLHF
TRBJ2-3 | NA | TRBD2 | 14 | TRBV6-5 | TGTGCCAGCCCCTCTGCGCGGGAGGGGGCTACGCAGTATTTT | CASPSAREGATQYF
TRBJ2-2 | once | NA | 16 | TRBV19 | TGTGCCAGTAGTATCCTGGGGGGGCCTAGCCCCGGGGAGCTGTTTTTT | CASSILGGPSPGELFF
TRBJ2-1 | NA | NA | 11 | TRBV7-2 | TGTGCCACAGACACGTACAATGAGCAGTTCTTC | CATDTYNEQFF
TRBJ2-5 | NA | NA | 13 | TRBV12-3/TRBV12-4 | TGTGCCAGCAGTTTAGGGCACCAAGAGACCCAGTACTTC | CASSLGHQETQYF
TRBJ1-1 | NA | TRBD1 | 14 | TRBV7-3 | TGTGCCAGCAGCTTACAGGGGGCCTACACTGAAGCTTTCTTT | CASSLQGAYTEAFF
TRBJ1-2 | NA | TRBD1 | 15 | TRBV24-1 | TGTGCCACCAGTGATTCCTGGACAGGCCTCTATGGCTACACCTTC | CATSDSWTGLYGYTF
TRBJ2-1 | NA | TRBD2 | 15 | TRBV5-4 | TGTGCCAGCAGTGCCCACAGCGGGAAATACAATGAGCAGTTCTTC | CASSAHSGKYNEQFF
TRBJ2-7 | NA | NA | 13 | TRBV19 | TGTGCCAGTAGTTTTGGACAGTCCTACGAGCAGTACTTC | CASSFGQSYEQYF
TRBJ2-2 | NA | TRBD2 | 17 | TRBV7-6 | TGTGCCAGCAGCGCGACTAGCGGGAGAGCGAACACCGGGGAGCTGTTTTTT | CASSATSGRANTGELFF
TRBJ1-2 | NA | NA | 12 | TRBV12-3/TRBV12-4 | TGTGCCAGCAGCCCCGACTGGGATGGCTACACCTTC | CASSPDWDGYTF
TRBJ1-4 | NA | NA | 14 | TRBV3-1/TRBV3-2 | TGTGCCAGCAGCGCCCCCCAGAATAATGAAAAACTGTTTTTT | CASSAPQNNEKLFF